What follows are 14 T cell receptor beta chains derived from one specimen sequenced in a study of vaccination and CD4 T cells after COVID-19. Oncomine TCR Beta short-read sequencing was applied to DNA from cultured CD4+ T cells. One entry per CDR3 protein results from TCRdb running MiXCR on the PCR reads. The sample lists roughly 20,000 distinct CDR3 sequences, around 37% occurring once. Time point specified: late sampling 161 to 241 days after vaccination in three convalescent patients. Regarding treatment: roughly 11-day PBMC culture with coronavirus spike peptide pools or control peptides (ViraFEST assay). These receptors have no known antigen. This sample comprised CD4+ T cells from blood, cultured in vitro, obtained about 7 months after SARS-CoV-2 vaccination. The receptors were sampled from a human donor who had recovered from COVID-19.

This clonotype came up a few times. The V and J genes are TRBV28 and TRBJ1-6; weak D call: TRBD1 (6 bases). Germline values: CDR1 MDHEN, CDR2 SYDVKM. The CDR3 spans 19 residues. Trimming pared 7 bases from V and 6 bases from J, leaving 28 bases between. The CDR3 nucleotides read TGTGCCAGCACAACGAGGCCATGGGGGGCAGGGTATAGTAATTCACCCCTCCACTTT. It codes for CASTTRPWGAGYSNSPLHF.

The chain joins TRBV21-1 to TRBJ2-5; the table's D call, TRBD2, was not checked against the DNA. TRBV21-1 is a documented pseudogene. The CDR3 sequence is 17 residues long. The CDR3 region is CASSPRVWFDRGETQYF. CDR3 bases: TGTGCCAGCAGCCCTCGTGTCTGGTTCGATCGCGGGGAGACCCAGTACTTC.

The CDR3 DNA follows: TGTGCCAGCAGTACCGGGACTAGGGAGGGGAGTGAGCAGTTCTTC. This encodes CASSTGTREGSEQFF. The J gene is TRBJ2-1, the V gene TRBV6-1; 8 nucleotides line up with TRBD2. There are 15 residues in the CDR3. Germline V gene data show CDR1 as MNHNS and CDR2 as SASEGT. With V trimmed by 5 bases and J by 9 bases, 12 bases remained unmatched.

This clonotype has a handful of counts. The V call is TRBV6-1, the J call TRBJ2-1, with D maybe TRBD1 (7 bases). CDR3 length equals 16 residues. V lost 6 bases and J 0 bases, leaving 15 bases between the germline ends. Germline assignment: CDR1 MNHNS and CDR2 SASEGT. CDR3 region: CASRAIQGGSYNEQFF. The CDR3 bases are TGTGCCAGCAGAGCAATCCAGGGGGGCTCCTACAATGAGCAGTTCTTC.

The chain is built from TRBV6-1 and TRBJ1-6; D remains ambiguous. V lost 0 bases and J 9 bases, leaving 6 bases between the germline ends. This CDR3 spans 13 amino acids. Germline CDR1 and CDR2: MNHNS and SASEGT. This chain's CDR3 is CASSEAWGSPLHF. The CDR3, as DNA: TGTGCCAGCAGTGAAGCCTGGGGTTCACCCCTCCACTTT.

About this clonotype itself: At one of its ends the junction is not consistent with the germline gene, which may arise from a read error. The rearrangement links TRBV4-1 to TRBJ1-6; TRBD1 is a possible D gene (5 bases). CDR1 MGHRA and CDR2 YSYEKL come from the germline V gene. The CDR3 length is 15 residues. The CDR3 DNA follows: TGCGTCAGCAGCCAATCCGGGACCCTTAATTCACCCCTCCACTTT. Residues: CVSSQSGTLNSPLHF.

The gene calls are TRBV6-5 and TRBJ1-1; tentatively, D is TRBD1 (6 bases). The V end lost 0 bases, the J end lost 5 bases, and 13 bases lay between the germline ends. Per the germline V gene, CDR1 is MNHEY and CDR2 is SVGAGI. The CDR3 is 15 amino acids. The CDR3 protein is CASSYSWGRGTEAFF. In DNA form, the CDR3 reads TGTGCCAGCAGTTACTCTTGGGGGCGCGGGACTGAAGCTTTCTTT.

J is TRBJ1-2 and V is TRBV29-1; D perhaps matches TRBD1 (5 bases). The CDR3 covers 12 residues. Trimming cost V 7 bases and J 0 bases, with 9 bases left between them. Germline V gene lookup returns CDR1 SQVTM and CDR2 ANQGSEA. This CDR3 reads CSGKTANYGYTF. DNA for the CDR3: TGCAGCGGCAAGACAGCTAACTATGGCTACACCTTC.

This CDR3 is CASSVRDRREEQYF. Written as DNA, the CDR3 is TGTGCCAGCAGTGTCCGGGACAGGAGGGAAGAGCAGTACTTC. The chain uses TRBV6-1 and TRBJ2-7, with 8 positions matching TRBD1. J was trimmed by 7 bases and V by 4 bases; bases with no gene match: 9. Germline V gives CDR1 MNHNS, CDR2 SASEGT. The CDR3 spans 14 residues.

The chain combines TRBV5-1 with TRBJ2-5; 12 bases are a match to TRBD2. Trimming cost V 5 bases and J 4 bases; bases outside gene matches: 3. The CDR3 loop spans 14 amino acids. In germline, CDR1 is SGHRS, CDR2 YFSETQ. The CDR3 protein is CASRSTSGGETQYF. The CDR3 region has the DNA TGCGCCAGCAGGTCGACTAGCGGGGGAGAGACCCAGTACTTC.

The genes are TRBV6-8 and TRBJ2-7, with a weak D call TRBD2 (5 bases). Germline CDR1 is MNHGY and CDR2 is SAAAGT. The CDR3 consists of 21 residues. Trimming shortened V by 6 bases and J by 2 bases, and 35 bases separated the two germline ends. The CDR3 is CASSNTSHLAPFYVLPYEQYF. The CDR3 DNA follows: TGTGCCAGCAGCAATACTTCTCATCTAGCACCTTTCTACGTGCTTCCCTACGAGCAGTACTTC.

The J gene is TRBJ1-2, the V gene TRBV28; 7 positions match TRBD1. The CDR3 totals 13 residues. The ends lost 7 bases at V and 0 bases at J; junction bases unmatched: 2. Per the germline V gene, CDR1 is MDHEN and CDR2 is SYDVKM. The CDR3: CASMQGANYGYTF. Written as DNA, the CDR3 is TGTGCCAGCATGCAGGGGGCTAACTATGGCTACACCTTC.

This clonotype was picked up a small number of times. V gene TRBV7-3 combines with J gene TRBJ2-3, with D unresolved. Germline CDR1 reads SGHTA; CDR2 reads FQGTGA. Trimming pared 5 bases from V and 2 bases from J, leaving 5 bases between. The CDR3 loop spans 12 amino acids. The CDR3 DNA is TGTGCCAGCAGCCATGACACAGATACGCAGTATTTT. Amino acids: CASSHDTDTQYF.

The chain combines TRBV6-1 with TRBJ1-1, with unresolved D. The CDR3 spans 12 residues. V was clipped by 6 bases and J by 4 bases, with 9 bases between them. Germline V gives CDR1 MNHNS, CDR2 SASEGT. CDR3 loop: CASRDLGTEAFF. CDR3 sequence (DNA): TGTGCCAGCAGAGACCTAGGCACTGAAGCTTTCTTT.